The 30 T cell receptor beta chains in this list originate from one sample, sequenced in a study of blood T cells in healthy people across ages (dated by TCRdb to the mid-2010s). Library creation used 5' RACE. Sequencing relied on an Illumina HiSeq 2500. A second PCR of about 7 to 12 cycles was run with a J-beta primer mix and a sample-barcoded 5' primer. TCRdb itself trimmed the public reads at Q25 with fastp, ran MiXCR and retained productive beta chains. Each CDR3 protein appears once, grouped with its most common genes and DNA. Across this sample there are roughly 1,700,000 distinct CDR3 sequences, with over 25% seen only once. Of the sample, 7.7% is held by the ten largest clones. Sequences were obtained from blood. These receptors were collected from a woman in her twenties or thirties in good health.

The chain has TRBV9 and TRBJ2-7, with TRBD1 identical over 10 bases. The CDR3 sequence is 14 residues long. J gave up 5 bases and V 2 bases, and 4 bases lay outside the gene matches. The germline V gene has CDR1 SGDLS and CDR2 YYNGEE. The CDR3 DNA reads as TGTGCCAGCAGCGTCGGTGGGACAGGGGACGAGCAGTACTTC. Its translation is CASSVGGTGDEQYF.

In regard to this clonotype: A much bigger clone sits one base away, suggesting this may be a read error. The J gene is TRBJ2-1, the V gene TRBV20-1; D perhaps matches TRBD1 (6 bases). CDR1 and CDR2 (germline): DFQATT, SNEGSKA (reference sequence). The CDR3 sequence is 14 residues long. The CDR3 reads CSVFRDTSYNERFF. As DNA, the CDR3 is TGCAGTGTTTTCCGGGACACCAGCTACAATGAGCGGTTCTTC.

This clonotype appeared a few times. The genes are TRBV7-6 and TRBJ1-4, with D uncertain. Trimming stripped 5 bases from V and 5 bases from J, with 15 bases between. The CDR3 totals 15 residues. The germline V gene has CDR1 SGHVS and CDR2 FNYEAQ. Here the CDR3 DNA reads TGTGCCAGCAGCCTCCGGGGAGAAGTAAATGAAAAACTGTTTTTT. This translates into CASSLRGEVNEKLFF. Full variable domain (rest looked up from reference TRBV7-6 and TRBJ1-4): GAGVSQSPRYKVTKRGQDVALRCDPISGHVSLYWYRQALGQGPEFLTYFNYEAQQDKSGLPNDRFSAERPEGSISTLTIQRTEQRDSAMYRCASSLRGEVNEKLFFGSGTQLSVL.

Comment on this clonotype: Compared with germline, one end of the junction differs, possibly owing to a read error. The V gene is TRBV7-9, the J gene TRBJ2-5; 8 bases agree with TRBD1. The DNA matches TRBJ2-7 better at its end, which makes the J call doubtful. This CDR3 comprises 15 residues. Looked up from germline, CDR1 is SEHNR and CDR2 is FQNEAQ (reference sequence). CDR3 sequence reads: CTSSLVGTGTYEQYF. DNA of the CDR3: TGTACCAGCAGCTTAGTTGGGACAGGAACCTACGAGCAGTACTTC.

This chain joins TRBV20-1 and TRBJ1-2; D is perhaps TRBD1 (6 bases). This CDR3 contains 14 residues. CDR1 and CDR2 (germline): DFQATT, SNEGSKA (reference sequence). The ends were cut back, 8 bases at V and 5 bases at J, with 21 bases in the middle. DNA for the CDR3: TGCAGTTCCAAGGGGGACGGTACTGGATATGGCTACACCTTC. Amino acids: CSSKGDGTGYGYTF.

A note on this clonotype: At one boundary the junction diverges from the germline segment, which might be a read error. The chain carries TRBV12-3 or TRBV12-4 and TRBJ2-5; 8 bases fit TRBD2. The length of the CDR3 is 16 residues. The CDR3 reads CAGSPPGVSGIETQYF. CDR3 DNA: TGTGCCGGCAGTCCCCCCGGTGTTAGCGGGATAGAGACCCAGTACTTC.

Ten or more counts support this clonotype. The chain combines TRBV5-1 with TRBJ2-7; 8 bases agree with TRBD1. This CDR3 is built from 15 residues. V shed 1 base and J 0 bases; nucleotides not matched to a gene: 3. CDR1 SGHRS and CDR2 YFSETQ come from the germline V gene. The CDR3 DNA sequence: TGCGCCAGCAGCTTGAACACAGGGGGCTCCTACGAGCAGTACTTC. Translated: CASSLNTGGSYEQYF.

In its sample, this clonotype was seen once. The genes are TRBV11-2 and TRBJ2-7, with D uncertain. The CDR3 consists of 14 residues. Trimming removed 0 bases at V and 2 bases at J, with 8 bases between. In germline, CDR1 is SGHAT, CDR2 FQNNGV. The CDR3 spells CASSLDLRAYEQYF. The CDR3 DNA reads TGTGCCAGCAGCTTAGATCTCCGGGCCTACGAGCAGTACTTC. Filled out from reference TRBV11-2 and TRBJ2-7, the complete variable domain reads EAGVAQSPRYKIIEKRQSVAFWCNPISGHATLYWYQQILGQGPKLLIQFQNNGVVDDSQLPKDRFSAERLKGVDSTLKIQPAKLEDSAVYLCASSLDLRAYEQYFGPGTRLTVT.

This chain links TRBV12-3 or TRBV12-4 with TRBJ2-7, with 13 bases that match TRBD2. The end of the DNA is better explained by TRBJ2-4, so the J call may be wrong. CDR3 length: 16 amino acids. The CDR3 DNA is TGTGCCAGCAGCTCGAGGACTAGCGGGAGCCAGAACATTCAGTACTTC. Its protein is CASSSRTSGSQNIQYF.

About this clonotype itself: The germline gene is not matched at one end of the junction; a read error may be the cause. The CDR3 protein is CANSLWASRNNEQFF. CDR3 DNA sequence: TGTGCCAACAGTTTATGGGCTAGTCGGAACAATGAGCAGTTCTTC. The chain couples TRBV27 to TRBJ2-1; no reliable D call. Germline V CDR1 and CDR2: MNHEY, SMNVEV (reference sequence). The CDR3 is 15 residues long.

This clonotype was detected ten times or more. Here the CDR3 reads CASSLTGANVLTF. The DNA of the CDR3 is TGTGCCAGCAGCTTAACTGGGGCCAACGTCCTGACTTTC. The genes are TRBV7-3 and TRBJ2-6, with D uncertain. The germline gives CDR1 SGHTA, CDR2 FQGTGA. V lost 0 bases and J 3 bases, leaving 0 bases between the germline ends. The CDR3 spans 13 residues.

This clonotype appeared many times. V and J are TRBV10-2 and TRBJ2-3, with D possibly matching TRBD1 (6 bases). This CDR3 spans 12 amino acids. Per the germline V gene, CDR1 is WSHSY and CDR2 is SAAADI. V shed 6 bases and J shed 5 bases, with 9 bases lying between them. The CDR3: CASRSGEDTQYF. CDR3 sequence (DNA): TGCGCCAGCAGGTCAGGGGAAGATACGCAGTATTTT.

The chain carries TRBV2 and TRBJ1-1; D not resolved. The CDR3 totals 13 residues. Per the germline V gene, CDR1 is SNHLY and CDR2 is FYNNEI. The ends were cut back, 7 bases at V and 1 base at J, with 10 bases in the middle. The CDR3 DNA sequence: TGTGCCAGCATAGGTCTGACGAACACTGAAGCTTTCTTT. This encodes CASIGLTNTEAFF.

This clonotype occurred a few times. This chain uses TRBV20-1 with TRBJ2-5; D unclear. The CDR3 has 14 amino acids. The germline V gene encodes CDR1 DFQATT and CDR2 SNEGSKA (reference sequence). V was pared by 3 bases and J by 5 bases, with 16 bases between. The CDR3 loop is CSARGYSERETQYF. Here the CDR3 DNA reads TGCAGTGCTAGGGGATACAGTGAACGGGAGACCCAGTACTTC.

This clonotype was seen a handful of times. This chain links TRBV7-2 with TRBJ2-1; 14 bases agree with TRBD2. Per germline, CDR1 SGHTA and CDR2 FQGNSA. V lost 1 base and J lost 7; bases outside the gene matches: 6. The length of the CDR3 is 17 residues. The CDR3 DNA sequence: TGTGCCAGCAGCTTAGGAGGGACTAGCGGGGGAGCAAATGAGCAGTTCTTC. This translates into CASSLGGTSGGANEQFF.

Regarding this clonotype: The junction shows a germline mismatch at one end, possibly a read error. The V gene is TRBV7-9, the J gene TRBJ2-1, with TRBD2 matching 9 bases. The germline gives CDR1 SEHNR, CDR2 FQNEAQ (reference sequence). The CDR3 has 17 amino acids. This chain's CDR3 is CASSPWTSESSYNGQFF. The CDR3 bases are TGTGCCAGCAGCCCATGGACTAGCGAAAGCTCCTACAATGGGCAGTTCTTC.

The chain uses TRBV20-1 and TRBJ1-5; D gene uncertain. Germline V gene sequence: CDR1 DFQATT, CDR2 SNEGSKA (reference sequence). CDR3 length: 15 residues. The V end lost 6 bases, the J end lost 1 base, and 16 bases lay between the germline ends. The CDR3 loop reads CSAETPRGSNQPQHF. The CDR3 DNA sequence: TGCAGTGCAGAGACCCCTCGTGGGAGCAATCAGCCCCAGCATTTT.

This CDR3 reads CASSPDGRADEQYF. In DNA form, the CDR3 reads TGTGCCAGCAGCCCTGATGGCAGGGCTGACGAGCAGTACTTC. V is TRBV5-5 and J is TRBJ2-7; the D gene is possibly TRBD1 (5 bases). The germline V and J ends were trimmed by 4 bases and 5 bases, with 16 bases remaining between them. CDR1 and CDR2 (germline): SGHKS, YYEKEE (reference sequence). This CDR3 is built from 14 residues.

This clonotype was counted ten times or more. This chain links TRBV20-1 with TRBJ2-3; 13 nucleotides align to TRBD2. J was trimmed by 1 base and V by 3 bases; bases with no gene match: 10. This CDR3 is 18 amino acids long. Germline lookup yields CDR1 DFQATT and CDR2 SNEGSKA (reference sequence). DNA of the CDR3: TGCAGTGCTAGGGGACTAGCGGGGAGGGGAGTGGGCACAGATACGCAGTATTTT. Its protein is CSARGLAGRGVGTDTQYF.

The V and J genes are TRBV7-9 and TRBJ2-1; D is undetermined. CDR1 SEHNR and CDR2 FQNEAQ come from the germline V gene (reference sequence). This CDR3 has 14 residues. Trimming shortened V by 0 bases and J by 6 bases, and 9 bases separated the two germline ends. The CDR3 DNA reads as TGTGCCAGCAGCTTAGCCAGCTTCTCCAATGAGCAGTTCTTC. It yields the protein CASSLASFSNEQFF.

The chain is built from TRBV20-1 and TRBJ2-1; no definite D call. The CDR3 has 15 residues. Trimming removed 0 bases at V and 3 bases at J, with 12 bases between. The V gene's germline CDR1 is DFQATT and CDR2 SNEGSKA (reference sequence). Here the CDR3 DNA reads TGCAGTGCTAGAGATTTAACGGGTAACTACAATGAGCAGTTCTTC. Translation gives CSARDLTGNYNEQFF.

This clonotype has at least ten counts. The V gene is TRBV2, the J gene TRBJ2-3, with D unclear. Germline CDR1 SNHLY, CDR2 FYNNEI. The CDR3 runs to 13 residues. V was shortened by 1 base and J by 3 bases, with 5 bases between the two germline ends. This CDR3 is CASSEDWTDTQYF. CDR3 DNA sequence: TGTGCCAGCAGTGAAGACTGGACAGATACGCAGTATTTT.

The CDR3 loop is CAISERLAEGVNNEQFF. As DNA, the CDR3 is TGTGCCATCAGTGAACGACTAGCGGAGGGAGTTAACAATGAGCAGTTCTTC. The V gene is TRBV10-3, the J gene TRBJ2-1; 9 bases are a match to TRBD2. Germline trimming cut 3 bases from V and 5 bases from J; bases unmatched to any gene: 11. The CDR3 runs 17 residues. Germline-derived CDR1 and CDR2 are ENHRY and SYGVKD.

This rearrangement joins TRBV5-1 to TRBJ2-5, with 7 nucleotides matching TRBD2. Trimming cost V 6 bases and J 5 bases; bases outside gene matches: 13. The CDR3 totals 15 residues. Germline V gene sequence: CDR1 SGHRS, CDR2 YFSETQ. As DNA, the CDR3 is TGCGCCAGCAAGTCGGGGGGAGGAGGGTTCGAGACCCAGTACTTC. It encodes CASKSGGGGFETQYF.

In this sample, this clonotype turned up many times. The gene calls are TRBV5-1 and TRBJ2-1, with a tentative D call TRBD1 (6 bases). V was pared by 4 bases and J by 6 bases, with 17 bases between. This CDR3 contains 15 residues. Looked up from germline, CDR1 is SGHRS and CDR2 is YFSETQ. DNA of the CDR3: TGCGCCAGCAGCCCCGGACAGAGTCCTAGCAATGAGCAGTTCTTC. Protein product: CASSPGQSPSNEQFF.

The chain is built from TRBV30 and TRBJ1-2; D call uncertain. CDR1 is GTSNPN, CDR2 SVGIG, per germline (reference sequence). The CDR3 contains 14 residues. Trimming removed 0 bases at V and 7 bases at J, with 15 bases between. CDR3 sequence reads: CAWSVLGQSRGYTF. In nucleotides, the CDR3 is TGTGCCTGGAGTGTATTGGGTCAGTCTCGTGGCTACACCTTC. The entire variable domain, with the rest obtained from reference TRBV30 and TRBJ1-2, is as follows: SQTIHQWPATLVQPVGSPLSLECTVEGTSNPNLYWYRQAAGRGLQLLFYSVGIGQISSEVPQNLSASRPQDRQFILSSKKLLLSDSGFYLCAWSVLGQSRGYTFGSGTRLTVV.

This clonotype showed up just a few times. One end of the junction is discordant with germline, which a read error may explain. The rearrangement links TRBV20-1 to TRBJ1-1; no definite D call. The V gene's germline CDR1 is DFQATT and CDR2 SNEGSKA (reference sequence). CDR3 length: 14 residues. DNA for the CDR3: TGCAGTGCTAGTCCAGCGGGGAGTTTGACTGGAGCTTTCTTT. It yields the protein CSASPAGSLTGAFF.

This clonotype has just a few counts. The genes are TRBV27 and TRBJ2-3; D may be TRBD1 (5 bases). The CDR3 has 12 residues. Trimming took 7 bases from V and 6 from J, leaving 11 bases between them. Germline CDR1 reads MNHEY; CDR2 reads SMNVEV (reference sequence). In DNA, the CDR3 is TGTGCCAGCAAACATCAGGGCGATACGCAGTATTTT. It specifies CASKHQGDTQYF.

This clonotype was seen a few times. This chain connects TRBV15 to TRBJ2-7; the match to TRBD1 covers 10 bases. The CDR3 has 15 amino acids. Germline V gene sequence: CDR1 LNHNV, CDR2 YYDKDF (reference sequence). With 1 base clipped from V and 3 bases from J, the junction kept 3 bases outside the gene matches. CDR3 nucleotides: TGTGCCACCAGCAGAGGGGGGGACAGGGGCTACGAGCAGTACTTC. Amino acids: CATSRGGDRGYEQYF.

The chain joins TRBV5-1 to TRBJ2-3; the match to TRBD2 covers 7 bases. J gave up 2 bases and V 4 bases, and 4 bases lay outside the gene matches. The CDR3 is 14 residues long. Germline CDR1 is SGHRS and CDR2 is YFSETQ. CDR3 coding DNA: TGCGCCAGCAGCCGGAGCGGGGACACAGATACGCAGTATTTT. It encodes CASSRSGDTDTQYF. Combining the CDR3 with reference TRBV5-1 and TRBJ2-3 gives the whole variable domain KAGVTQTPRYLIKTRGQQVTLSCSPISGHRSVSWYQQTPGQGLQFLFEYFSETQRNKGNFPGRFSGRQFSNSRSEMNVSTLELGDSALYLCASSRSGDTDTQYFGPGTRLTVL.